These T cell receptor beta chains were read from a single sample in a study of CD8 T cells in ankylosing spondylitis. TCRdb analysed the 5' RACE reads with MiXCR anew, one entry per CDR3 protein. The sample has approximately 150,000 distinct CDR3 sequences; around 45% are singletons. The specimen sequenced was synovial fluid, either unsorted or a sorted T cell fraction (not recorded which). These TCRs come from a male donor with ankylosing spondylitis. CDR3s include the opening cysteine and the closing phenylalanine or tryptophan. The D gene is left open where the match is weak. Clone size is given for some rows only: seen once, a few or many times, or a class if the clone is expanded.

TRBD2	TRBJ2-1	TRBV28	NA	TGTGCCAGCAAAGGGACTAGCACTGAAAGTCGTACATCCTACAATGAGCAGTTCTTC	CASKGTSTESRTSYNEQFF
TRBD2	TRBJ2-5	TRBV3-1	many	TGTGCCAGCAGCCAAGATTTCAATGGCTGGAGCGGGATACTAAACCAAGAGACCCAGTACTTC	CASSQDFNGWSGILNQETQYF
NA	TRBJ1-2	TRBV29-1	NA	TGCAGCGTTGAATACCAAATTATCGCGTCTGTTGGCTACACCTTC	CSVEYQIIASVGYTF
TRBD2	TRBJ2-1	TRBV25-1	NA	TGTGCCAGCAGTGAATATTTGTGTAGACTAGCGGGTTGCAATGAGCAGTTCTTC	CASSEYLCRLAGCNEQFF
NA	TRBJ1-1	TRBV27	NA	TGTGCCAGCAGTTTATCAGGGGCGCGTACTGAAGCTTTCTTT	CASSLSGARTEAFF
NA	TRBJ2-3	TRBV29-1	NA	TGCAGCGTTTTGCCGTATCTTGGGGGGCCGAGGCCTTCTAGCACAGATACGCAGTATTTT	CSVLPYLGGPRPSSTDTQYF
TRBD2	TRBJ2-1	TRBV19	NA	TGTGCCAGTAGTTATGGGAGGGGATTCTACAATGAGCAGTTCTTC	CASSYGRGFYNEQFF
NA	TRBJ2-7	TRBV10-3	many	TGTGCCATCAGTGAGCCGAGTAACAGGGATTCCTACGAGCAGTACTTC	CAISEPSNRDSYEQYF
NA	TRBJ2-1	TRBV12-3/TRBV12-4	NA	TGTGCCAGCAGTCCACGTCCTAGGGGGGGCAATGAGCAGTTCTTC	CASSPRPRGGNEQFF
NA	TRBJ2-1	TRBV2	NA	TGTGCCAGCAGGGACATGTACAATGAGCAGTTCTTC	CASRDMYNEQFF
NA	TRBJ2-1	TRBV5-1	few	TGCGCCAGCAGCTTGGGGTGCGGCGCCTACAATGAGCAGTTCTTC	CASSLGCGAYNEQFF
NA	TRBJ2-3	TRBV27	few	TGTGCCAGCAGTTGGGGAATTAGCTCGGACACGCAGTATTTT	CASSWGISSDTQYF
TRBD1	TRBJ2-7	TRBV28	once	TGTGCCAGCAGGACCCTCCCGGGACAGGGATACTACGAGCAGTACTTC	CASRTLPGQGYYEQYF
NA	TRBJ2-7	TRBV4-2	NA	TGTGCCAGCAGCCAAGATGCGGGACAGCCCTACGAGCAGTACTTC	CASSQDAGQPYEQYF
TRBD2	TRBJ2-7	TRBV20-1	NA	TGCAGTGCTACGGGACTAGCTCGGGAGCAGTACTTC	CSATGLAREQYF
NA	TRBJ2-2	TRBV12-3/TRBV12-4	few	TGTGCCAGCAGGGTAGACAGGAGTACCCCCGGGGAGCTGTTTTTT	CASRVDRSTPGELFF
NA	TRBJ2-3	TRBV6-1	NA	TGTGCCAGCCCGCCTGATAGATTCACAGATACGCAGTATTTT	CASPPDRFTDTQYF
NA	TRBJ2-3	TRBV11-2	few	TGTGCCAGCAGCCCAGGGCGGGGAGATACGCAGTATTTT	CASSPGRGDTQYF
NA	TRBJ1-3	TRBV20-1	NA	TGCAGTGCTAGAGACCCATCCGGGGGCGACTCTGGAAACACCATATATTTT	CSARDPSGGDSGNTIYF
NA	TRBJ1-1	TRBV12-3/TRBV12-4	NA	TGTGCCAGCAGTCCAGGACCGGGGGGGACTGAAGCTTTCTTT	CASSPGPGGTEAFF
TRBD1	TRBJ2-1	TRBV29-1	many	TGCAGCGTTGACGGGCATGACAGGGTGGGGGAGCAGTTCTTC	CSVDGHDRVGEQFF
NA	TRBJ2-3	TRBV28	many	TGTGCCAGCAGCGGTGGTGGTATTAGCGAACACATTTCGGATACGCAGTATTTT	CASSGGGISEHISDTQYF
NA	TRBJ1-2	TRBV12-3/TRBV12-4	few	TGTGCCAGCTCTAGGGGCCAGCTATATGGCTACACCTTC	CASSRGQLYGYTF
NA	TRBJ1-2	TRBV6-2/TRBV6-3	NA	TGTGCCAGCCGGGCCGTCAGGGACAACTATGGCTACACCTTC	CASRAVRDNYGYTF
NA	TRBJ2-2	TRBV11-1	NA	TGTGCCAGCAGCTTAGGGGGTTTGTACCAGCGGGTTCCGAACACCGGGGAGCTGTTTTTT	CASSLGGLYQRVPNTGELFF
NA	TRBJ1-2	TRBV7-9	NA	TGTGCCAGCAGACGGACAGACTACTATGGCTACACCTTC	CASRRTDYYGYTF
NA	TRBJ2-5	TRBV25-1	few	TGTGCCAGCAGTGATGTCTGGCACCAAGAGACCCAGTACTTC	CASSDVWHQETQYF
TRBD1	TRBJ1-3	TRBV5-1	NA	TGCGCCAGCAGCCCGAGCCCCGGGACAGGGGAAGGAAACACCATATATTTT	CASSPSPGTGEGNTIYF
TRBD1	TRBJ2-3	TRBV5-6	NA	TGTGCCAGCAGCTTACAGGGGGGAGATACGCAGTATTTT	CASSLQGGDTQYF
TRBD1	TRBJ2-1	TRBV7-9	few	TGTGCCAGCATCGACCGGGACAGGCTCTACAATGAGCAGTTCTTC	CASIDRDRLYNEQFF
TRBD1	TRBJ1-2	TRBV7-3	NA	TGTGCCAGCAGCCACGGGACAGGGGGTGGCTACACCTTC	CASSHGTGGGYTF
NA	TRBJ2-7	TRBV7-9	once	TGTGCCAGCAGCTTACGAGGGGCGAGTCCCCCATACGAGCAGTACTTC	CASSLRGASPPYEQYF
NA	TRBJ1-1	TRBV2	once	TGTGCCAGCAGGGTCTGGGCGGTGAACACTGAAGCTTTCTTT	CASRVWAVNTEAFF
NA	TRBJ1-2	TRBV25-1	few	TGTGCCAGCTCCCTCACGATTAACTATGGCTACACCTTC	CASSLTINYGYTF
NA	TRBJ1-1	TRBV27	NA	TGTGCCAGCAGTGTGGGGACCGCGAACACTGAAGCTTTCTTT	CASSVGTANTEAFF
NA	TRBJ1-1	TRBV20-1	NA	TGCAGTGCTAGAAGGACCTTCAGGGTGTCGGAGACTGAAGCTTTCTTT	CSARRTFRVSETEAFF
TRBD2	TRBJ2-7	TRBV19	few	TGTGCCAGTAGTGGTACCTTCGGACTAGCGGAAACCGACGAGCAGTACTTC	CASSGTFGLAETDEQYF
NA	TRBJ2-7	TRBV7-8	many	TGTGCCAGCAGCTTAGGGCAGAGTCCGGCCTACGAGCAGTACTTC	CASSLGQSPAYEQYF
NA	TRBJ2-3	TRBV7-3	once	TGTGCCAGCAGCTTAGCGGGTGGTCGGAGCACAGATACGCAGTATTTT	CASSLAGGRSTDTQYF
TRBD2	TRBJ2-1	TRBV4-1	NA	TGCGCCAGCAGCCCCAACGCGGCTAGCGGGGTTAGCTCCTACAATGAGCAGTTCTTC	CASSPNAASGVSSYNEQFF
NA	TRBJ1-2	TRBV7-9	NA	TGTGCCAGCAGCTTCGCCAGGAAATATGGCTACACCTTC	CASSFARKYGYTF
NA	TRBJ2-3	TRBV12-3/TRBV12-4	once	TGTGCCAGCAGCGATAACAGGTCAGATACGCAGTATTTT	CASSDNRSDTQYF
TRBD1	TRBJ2-2	TRBV19	NA	TGTGCCAGTAGTATAGTCGGGACAGGGATGCCCGGGGAGCTGTTTTTT	CASSIVGTGMPGELFF
NA	TRBJ2-2	TRBV12-3/TRBV12-4	NA	TGTGCCAGCAGTCCCCTGGTGGGGTCCGGGGAGCTGTTTTTT	CASSPLVGSGELFF
TRBD1	TRBJ1-2	TRBV12-3/TRBV12-4	NA	TGTGCCAGCAGTTTAGGGGGACAGGGCCCTATAGAGTGGGGCTACACCTTC	CASSLGGQGPIEWGYTF
NA	TRBJ2-3	TRBV15	many	TGTGCCACCAGCAGAGATGGGGGGGCCACAGATACGCAGTATTTT	CATSRDGGATDTQYF
NA	TRBJ2-3	TRBV12-3/TRBV12-4	NA	TGTGCCAGCAGTTTCAAAGGGTTTAGCACAGATACGCAGTATTTT	CASSFKGFSTDTQYF
TRBD2	TRBJ2-3	TRBV11-2	NA	TGTGCCAGCAGCTATAGCGGGGGCGCAGATACGCAGTATTTT	CASSYSGGADTQYF
NA	TRBJ2-7	TRBV18	few	TGTGCCAGCTCACCGACATGGTACGAGCAGTACTTC	CASSPTWYEQYF
NA	TRBJ1-4	TRBV7-9	few	TGTGCCAGTACCCGCTCGGTTGCAACTAATGAAAAACTGTTTTTT	CASTRSVATNEKLFF
NA	TRBJ1-6	TRBV3-1	few	TGTGCCAGCAGCCAAGCCGGTCCAGTAGGGTATAATTCACCCCTCCACTTT	CASSQAGPVGYNSPLHF
NA	TRBJ1-6	TRBV15	few	TGTGCCACCAGCAGGGGCTCCTATAATTCACCCCTCCACTTT	CATSRGSYNSPLHF
NA	TRBJ1-1	TRBV12-3/TRBV12-4	NA	TGTGCCAGCATTTGGGGAAGCGTTGGTGAAGCTTTCTTT	CASIWGSVGEAFF
NA	TRBJ1-2	TRBV4-1	many	TGCGCCAGCAGCCAGGGGATGAGGGACTATGGCTACACCTTC	CASSQGMRDYGYTF
TRBD1	TRBJ2-7	TRBV24-1	few	TGTGCCACCAGAAAGGCAGGGGGCGACGAGCAGTACTTC	CATRKAGGDEQYF
NA	TRBJ2-1	TRBV29-1	many	TGCAGCGCCGCAGCGGCTAGCTCCTACAATGAGCAGTTCTTC	CSAAAASSYNEQFF
TRBD1	TRBJ1-3	TRBV7-2	NA	TGTGCCAGCAGAGTGACAGGGGGCTACTCTGGAAACACCATATATTTT	CASRVTGGYSGNTIYF
TRBD1	TRBJ1-2	TRBV4-1	few	TGCGCCAGCAGCCACCTCACCCCTCCGGGACAGGAAAACTATGGCTACACCTTC	CASSHLTPPGQENYGYTF
NA	TRBJ2-4	TRBV7-7	NA	TGTGCTAGCTCAACTCGGGACGTGTTAGCCAAAAACATTCAGTACTTC	CASSTRDVLAKNIQYF
TRBD2	TRBJ2-2	TRBV20-1	NA	TGCAGTGCTAGAGAAGCCAGGCGGGGGGACACCGGGGAGCTGTTTTTT	CSAREARRGDTGELFF